This TCR beta chain derives from a study of blood T cell repertoires in COVID-19. On the study more broadly: The analysed material was cDNA or gDNA that came from T cells, B-cell-depleted T cells, or PBMCs.

In the source study's methods: Amplified reference gene primers provided the basis for estimating nucleated cell counts. Generated by immunoSEQ multiplex PCR, the TCRdb table keeps only in-frame clones and is missing some. V, J and clone size derive from that table, while D and trimming were established from the DNA sequence. Counted here are 400,000 to 450,000 clones, 70% to 90% occurring once; the ten biggest clones make up more than 0.7%. With V trimmed by 5 bases and J by 3 bases, 6 bases remained unmatched. Germline loops: CDR1 MNHEY, CDR2 SMNVEV (reference sequence). This CDR3 is 14 amino acids long. During active infection, Seattle patients enrolled and were then monitored through disease.

The chain has TRBV27 and TRBJ2-7, with TRBD1 identical over 8 bases. Source material: peripheral blood. This sequence originates from a man between 18 and 35 years old with COVID-19, enrolled during active disease. The CDR3 sequence: CASSERTGSYEQYF. As DNA, the CDR3 is TGTGCCAGCAGTGAACGGACAGGGAGCTACGAGCAGTACTTC.